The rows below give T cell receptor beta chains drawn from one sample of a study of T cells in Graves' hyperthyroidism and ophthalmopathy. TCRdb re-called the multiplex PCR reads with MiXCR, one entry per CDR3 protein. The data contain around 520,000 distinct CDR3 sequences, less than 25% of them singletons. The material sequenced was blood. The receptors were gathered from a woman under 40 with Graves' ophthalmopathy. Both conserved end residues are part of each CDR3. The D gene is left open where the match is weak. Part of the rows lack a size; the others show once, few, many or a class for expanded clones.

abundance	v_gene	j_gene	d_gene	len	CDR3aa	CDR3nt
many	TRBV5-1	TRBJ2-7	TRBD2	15	CASSWGLAGGYEQYF	TGCGCCAGCAGCTGGGGACTAGCGGGGGGCTACGAGCAGTACTTC
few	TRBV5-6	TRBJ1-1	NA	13	CASSTGQYTEAFF	TGTGCCAGCAGCACCGGACAGTACACTGAAGCTTTCTTT
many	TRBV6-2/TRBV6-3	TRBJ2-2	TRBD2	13	CASKRGAVGELFF	TGTGCCAGCAAGCGGGGGGCTGTTGGGGAGCTGTTTTTT
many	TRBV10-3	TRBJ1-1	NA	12	CAIRTENTEAFF	TGTGCCATCAGGACGGAGAACACTGAAGCTTTCTTT
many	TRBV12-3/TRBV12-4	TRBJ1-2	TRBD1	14	CASSPSDREDGYTF	TGTGCCAGCAGTCCGTCGGACAGGGAAGATGGCTACACCTTC
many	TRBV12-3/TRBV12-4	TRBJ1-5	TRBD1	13	CASSGQGYQPQHF	TGTGCCAGCTCGGGACAGGGGTATCAGCCCCAGCATTTT
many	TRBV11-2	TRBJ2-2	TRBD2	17	CASSPHTSGLNTGELFF	TGTGCCAGCAGCCCGCACACTAGCGGACTGAACACCGGGGAGCTGTTTTTT
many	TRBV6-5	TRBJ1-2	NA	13	CASSQDGFYGYTF	TGTGCCAGCAGTCAGGACGGGTTCTATGGCTACACCTTC
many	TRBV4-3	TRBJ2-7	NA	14	CASSQEWSSYEQYF	TGCGCCAGCAGCCAAGAGTGGAGTTCGTACGAGCAGTACTTC
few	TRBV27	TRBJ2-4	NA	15	CASSEQGRAKNIQYF	TGTGCCAGCAGTGAGCAGGGTAGGGCCAAAAACATTCAGTACTTC
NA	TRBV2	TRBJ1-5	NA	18	CASSGPAERIYSNQPQHF	TGTGCCAGCAGTGGGCCGGCGGAGAGGATCTATAGCAATCAGCCCCAGCATTTT
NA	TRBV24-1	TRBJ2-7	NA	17	CATLCTPGAPSSYEQYF	TGTGCCACCTTATGTACCCCAGGGGCCCCAAGCTCCTACGAGCAGTACTTC
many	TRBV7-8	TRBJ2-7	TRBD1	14	CASSTGQGAHEQYF	TGTGCCAGCAGCACCGGACAGGGGGCCCACGAGCAGTACTTC